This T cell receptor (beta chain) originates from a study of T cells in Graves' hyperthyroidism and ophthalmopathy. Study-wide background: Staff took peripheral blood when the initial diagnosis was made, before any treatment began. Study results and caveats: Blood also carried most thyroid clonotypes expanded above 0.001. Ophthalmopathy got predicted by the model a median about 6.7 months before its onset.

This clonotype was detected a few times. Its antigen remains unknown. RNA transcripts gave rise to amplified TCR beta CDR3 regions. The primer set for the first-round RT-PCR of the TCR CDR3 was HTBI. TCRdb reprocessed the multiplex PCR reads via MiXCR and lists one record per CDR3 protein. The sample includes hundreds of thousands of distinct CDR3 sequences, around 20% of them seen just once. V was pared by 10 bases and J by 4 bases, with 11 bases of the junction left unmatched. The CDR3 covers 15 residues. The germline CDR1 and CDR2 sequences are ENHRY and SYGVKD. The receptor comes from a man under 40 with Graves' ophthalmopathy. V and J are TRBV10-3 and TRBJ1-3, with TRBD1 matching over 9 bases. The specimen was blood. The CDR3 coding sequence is TGTGCCACCGCCGGTTTGGACAGGGGAGGAAACACCATATATTTT. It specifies CATAGLDRGGNTIYF.